Reported below is one T cell receptor beta chain. In the original processing: For nucleated cells, counts were estimated from reference gene primer amplification. Profiled with immunoSEQ multiplex PCR; TCRdb holds only in-frame clones, not every one. From that table come the V and J calls and clone size; the DNA was used to work out D and trimming. The table records about 280,000 clones, 87% of them present only once. This sample was included in a study of blood T cell repertoires in COVID-19. About the research overall: From the United States, Italy and Spain came samples of acute and convalescent COVID-19. PBMCs, B-cell-depleted T cells, or T cells were the source of the cDNA or gDNA that made up the material.

The CDR3 loop spans 18 amino acids. With 5 bases clipped from V and 1 base from J, the junction kept 11 bases outside the gene matches. CDR1 is MDHEN and CDR2 is SYDVKM in the germline V gene. The rearrangement links TRBV28 to TRBJ1-5; 10 bases are shared with TRBD1. This sequence originates from a woman between 45 and 60 years old who had recovered from COVID-19. The sequencing input was peripheral blood. CDR3 in amino acids: CASSQLDRGKKSNQPQHF. The CDR3 coding sequence is TGTGCCAGCAGTCAATTGGACAGGGGGAAGAAAAGCAATCAGCCCCAGCATTTT.